This T cell receptor beta chain was documented in a study of shared clonotypes between healthy human individuals. The CDR3 is 15 residues long. Germline CDR1 SGDLS, CDR2 YYNGEE. V shed 1 base and J 5 bases; nucleotides not matched to a gene: 6. Turning to this clone: As yet, its antigen is unknown.

TCRdb's copy holds only in-frame clones and misses some; the assay was immunoSEQ multiplex PCR. The top ten hold nearly 1.5% of the sample, which has about a million clones, more than 75% seen once. The study's findings and limits: Among a handful of donors, about 5% of naive CD4 clonotypes were found in common.

Into CD45RA+ naive and CD45RA-negative memory subsets, the CD4+ cells were split. This TCR was recovered from a man younger than 35 in good health. This rearrangement joins TRBV9 to TRBJ1-5, with 7 nucleotides matching TRBD1. The sample comprised memory CD4+ T cells sorted from blood. The subset is: CD45RA-negative fraction. The CDR3 here is CASSVKGDRDQPQHF. The CDR3 DNA reads as TGTGCCAGCAGCGTAAAGGGAGACAGGGATCAGCCCCAGCATTTT. Based on the CDR3 plus reference TRBV9 and TRBJ1-5, the full variable domain is DSGVTQTPKHLITATGQRVTLRCSPRSGDLSVYWYQQSLDQGLQFLIQYYNGEERAKGNILERFSAQQFPDLHSELNLSSLELGDSALYFCASSVKGDRDQPQHFGDGTRLSIL.